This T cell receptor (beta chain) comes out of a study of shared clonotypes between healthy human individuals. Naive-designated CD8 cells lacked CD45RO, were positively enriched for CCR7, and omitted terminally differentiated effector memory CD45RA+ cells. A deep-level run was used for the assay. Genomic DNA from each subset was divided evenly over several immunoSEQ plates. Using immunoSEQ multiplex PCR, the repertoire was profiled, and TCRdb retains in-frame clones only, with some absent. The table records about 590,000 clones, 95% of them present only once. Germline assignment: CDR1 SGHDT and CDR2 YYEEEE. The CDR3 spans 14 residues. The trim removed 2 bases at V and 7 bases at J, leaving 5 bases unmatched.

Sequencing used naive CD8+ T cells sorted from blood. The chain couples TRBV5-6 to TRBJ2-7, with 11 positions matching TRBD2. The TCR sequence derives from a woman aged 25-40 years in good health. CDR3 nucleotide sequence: TGTGCCAGCAGCTTCGGGACTAGCGGAGGAGAGCAGTACTTC. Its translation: CASSFGTSGGEQYF.